The rows below give T cell receptor beta chains drawn from one sample of a study of T cell repertoires in cytomegalovirus infection. MiXCR was run by TCRdb on the reads, yielding one entry per CDR3 protein. This table has 230,000 or so distinct CDR3 sequences, over 15% appearing once. Sequenced material: CD8+ T cells from PBMCs. The receptor source for this set is a human donor in good health (CMV status not recorded). Some clones in this sample may be carry-over from other donors' samples. Both conserved end residues are part of each CDR3. D genes are given only for firm matches. A clone size is listed for some rows: how often the clone was seen (once, few, many), or a class if it is expanded.

d_gene: TRBD1
len: 14
v_gene: TRBV12-3/TRBV12-4
abundance: NA
j_gene: TRBJ1-1
CDR3aa: CASTETGMNTEAFF
CDR3nt: TGTGCCAGCACCGAGACAGGGATGAACACTGAAGCTTTCTTT

d_gene: TRBD1
len: 13
v_gene: TRBV12-3/TRBV12-4
abundance: many
j_gene: TRBJ1-6
CDR3aa: CASSAGQGQAIHF
CDR3nt: TGTGCCAGCAGTGCAGGACAGGGGCAGGCAATCCACTTT

d_gene: TRBD1
len: 16
v_gene: TRBV5-5
abundance: few
j_gene: TRBJ2-7
CDR3aa: CASSVITGAVAYEQYF
CDR3nt: TGTGCCAGCAGCGTCATCACAGGGGCCGTCGCCTACGAGCAGTACTTC

d_gene: NA
len: 17
v_gene: TRBV4-3
abundance: few
j_gene: TRBJ1-1
CDR3aa: CASSQVPHLTESPEAFF
CDR3nt: TGCGCCAGCAGCCAAGTACCCCATTTAACAGAGAGCCCTGAAGCTTTCTTT

d_gene: NA
len: 13
v_gene: TRBV7-2
abundance: many
j_gene: TRBJ2-5
CDR3aa: CASIGASGETQYF
CDR3nt: TGTGCCAGCATCGGGGCTTCGGGAGAGACCCAGTACTTC

d_gene: NA
len: 18
v_gene: TRBV4-1
abundance: few
j_gene: TRBJ2-7
CDR3aa: CASSQDWARGNLIYEQYF
CDR3nt: TGCGCCAGCAGCCAAGACTGGGCTCGGGGGAATTTGATCTACGAGCAGTACTTC

d_gene: NA
len: 12
v_gene: TRBV20-1
abundance: few
j_gene: TRBJ1-2
CDR3aa: CSAPPGYYGYTF
CDR3nt: TGCAGTGCTCCCCCGGGGTACTATGGCTACACCTTC

d_gene: TRBD1
len: 15
v_gene: TRBV7-9
abundance: few
j_gene: TRBJ2-1
CDR3aa: CASSPQGMGYNEQFF
CDR3nt: TGTGCCAGCAGCCCACAGGGGATGGGATACAATGAGCAGTTCTTC

d_gene: TRBD1
len: 16
v_gene: TRBV3-1
abundance: few
j_gene: TRBJ2-1
CDR3aa: CASSRGWDRGYNEQFF
CDR3nt: TGTGCCAGCAGCCGCGGATGGGACAGGGGATACAATGAGCAGTTCTTC

d_gene: TRBD1
len: 15
v_gene: TRBV19
abundance: NA
j_gene: TRBJ2-7
CDR3aa: CASSDGQGWSEEQYF
CDR3nt: TGTGCCAGTAGTGATGGACAGGGATGGTCGGAGGAGCAGTACTTC

d_gene: NA
len: 17
v_gene: TRBV7-9
abundance: few
j_gene: TRBJ2-6
CDR3aa: CASISPAGEDGANVLTF
CDR3nt: TGTGCCAGCATCAGCCCGGCAGGGGAGGATGGGGCCAACGTCCTGACTTTC

d_gene: TRBD2
len: 15
v_gene: TRBV11-1
abundance: NA
j_gene: TRBJ2-1
CDR3aa: CANNLAGGSYNEQFF
CDR3nt: TGTGCCAACAACCTAGCGGGGGGTTCCTACAATGAGCAGTTCTTC

d_gene: TRBD2
len: 15
v_gene: TRBV10-1
abundance: NA
j_gene: TRBJ2-7
CDR3aa: CASSVSSGVTYEQYF
CDR3nt: TGCGCCAGCAGTGTAAGTAGCGGGGTAACCTACGAGCAGTACTTC

d_gene: NA
len: 15
v_gene: TRBV25-1
abundance: many
j_gene: TRBJ2-5
CDR3aa: CASSEFSDGEETQYF
CDR3nt: TGTGCCAGCAGTGAATTTAGCGACGGGGAAGAGACCCAGTACTTC

d_gene: TRBD1
len: 13
v_gene: TRBV6-6
abundance: NA
j_gene: TRBJ1-1
CDR3aa: CASNTGANTEAFF
CDR3nt: TGTGCCAGCAACACAGGGGCGAACACTGAAGCTTTCTTT